Listed below are T cell receptor beta chains from one sample, sequenced in a study of T cell responses to AZD1222 COVID-19 vaccine. Some clones are missing from TCRdb's copy, which holds only in-frame ones; the method was immunoSEQ multiplex PCR. The table records 95,000 to 150,000 clones, approximately 94% of them present only once. Sequencing was performed on peripheral blood, taken 28 days after the second AZD1222 dose. All receptors derive from an adult who received the AZD1222 COVID-19 vaccine. Both conserved end residues are part of each CDR3. Fields, in order: V gene, clone size, D gene, J gene, CDR3 DNA, CDR3 protein. A D gene is named only where the DNA matches it firmly. The listing skips clone size in some rows; elsewhere it reads once, few, many or a size class.

TRBV6-5	.	TRBD1	TRBJ1-1	TGTGCCAGCAGTTGGGCGGGACAGGGGAACACTGAAGCTTTCTTT	CASSWAGQGNTEAFF
TRBV5-5	once	.	TRBJ1-6	TGTGCCAGCAGCTTGGCCGATGAAGGGTCCTCCTATAATTCACCCCTCCACTTT	CASSLADEGSSYNSPLHF
TRBV2	.	TRBD1	TRBJ1-2	TGTGCCAGCAGTCCAGAAGAGACAGGGTTAGGGTCCTACACCTTC	CASSPEETGLGSYTF
TRBV7-9	.	.	TRBJ1-5	TGTGCCAGCAGCCCGGACGGGGGTAGCAATCAGCCCCAGCATTTT	CASSPDGGSNQPQHF
TRBV3-1/TRBV3-2	.	.	TRBJ2-7	TGTGCCAGCAGCCAGGAGACGGGAGAGCAGTACTTC	CASSQETGEQYF
TRBV6-2/TRBV6-3	.	.	TRBJ2-7	TGTGCCAGCAGTTCTAACAGGTTTAGAACCTACGAGCAGTACTTC	CASSSNRFRTYEQYF
TRBV5-7	.	.	TRBJ1-2	TGTGCCAGCAGCTTGGGTCGGGGACGGGGCTATGGCTACACCTTC	CASSLGRGRGYGYTF
TRBV18	.	.	TRBJ1-3	TGTGCCAGCTCACCACCGGGGGCTGGAAACACCATATATTTT	CASSPPGAGNTIYF
TRBV27	.	.	TRBJ1-2	TGTGCCAGCAGTTCGGGTACTAACTATGGCTACACCTTC	CASSSGTNYGYTF
TRBV20-1	.	.	TRBJ2-5	TGCAGTGCTAGTTGGGGGGAGACCCAGTACTTC	CSASWGETQYF
TRBV5-1	.	.	TRBJ1-1	TGCGCCAGCAGCTTGGGTCTAGACAGGAACACTGAAGCTTTCTTT	CASSLGLDRNTEAFF
TRBV5-1	.	TRBD2	TRBJ2-7	TGCGCCAGCAGCCTGACTAGCGGGGGGAGTGTCGAGCAGTACTTC	CASSLTSGGSVEQYF
TRBV5-8	few	.	TRBJ2-6	TGTGCCATCAGCCTGGGTGGTGGGGCCAACGTCCTGACTTTC	CAISLGGGANVLTF
TRBV4-3	.	.	TRBJ2-1	TGCGCCAGCAGCCAAGATCTACCAGGGAGCTCCTACAATGAGCAGTTCTTC	CASSQDLPGSSYNEQFF
TRBV5-6	.	.	TRBJ1-1	TGTGCCAGCAGCTCGGGCGGGCGGGAAGCTTTCTTT	CASSSGGREAFF
TRBV5-1	.	TRBD2	TRBJ2-3	TGCGCCAGCAGACAAGGACTAGCGGGGAGTACAGATACGCAGTATTTT	CASRQGLAGSTDTQYF
TRBV18	.	.	TRBJ2-7	TGTGCCAGCTCACCAAGGCAGCCCTACGAGCAGTACTTC	CASSPRQPYEQYF
TRBV7-6	.	TRBD1	TRBJ1-4	TGTGCCAGCAGCTTAGGAAGGGGGCGACAGGAAAAACTGTTTTTT	CASSLGRGRQEKLFF
TRBV7-6	.	.	TRBJ2-1	TGTGCCAGCAGCTTAGGGGTTGCGGCAGGGCTAGCCTACAATGAGCAGTTCTTC	CASSLGVAAGLAYNEQFF
TRBV3-1/TRBV3-2	.	.	TRBJ2-2	TGTGCCAGCATCGGGGCCTCGAACACCGGGGAGCTGTTTTTT	CASIGASNTGELFF
TRBV11-3	.	.	TRBJ2-1	TGTGCCAGCAGCTTAGTACTAGCAGGTGAGCAGTTCTTC	CASSLVLAGEQFF
TRBV9	.	.	TRBJ2-7	TGTGCCAGCAGCCTTACCTTAAACCCCTACGAGCAGTACTTC	CASSLTLNPYEQYF
TRBV7-9	.	.	TRBJ1-1	TGTGCCAGCAGCTTAGAGGGGGGCGTTGCTTTCTTT	CASSLEGGVAFF
TRBV3-1/TRBV3-2	.	.	TRBJ1-5	TGTGCCAGCAGCCACTCGGGGGCCAATCAGCCCCAGCATTTT	CASSHSGANQPQHF
TRBV5-8	.	.	TRBJ1-1	TGTGCCAGCAGCCCGGCGGGGCCGGCTGGACCTGAAGCTTTCTTT	CASSPAGPAGPEAFF
TRBV19	.	.	TRBJ2-2	TGTGCCAGTTGCCCCAGTACCGGGGAGCTGTTTTTT	CASCPSTGELFF
TRBV29-1	.	TRBD1	TRBJ1-5	TGCAGCGTTGGGACAGGGGGCGTTCAGCCCCAGCATTTT	CSVGTGGVQPQHF
TRBV2	.	.	TRBJ2-4	TGTGCCAGCACCCGGCTTTTGGGGGTAAAAAACATTCAGTACTTC	CASTRLLGVKNIQYF
TRBV6-2/TRBV6-3	.	.	TRBJ1-5	TGTGCCAGCAGTTACTATGGTCAGCCCCAGCATTTT	CASSYYGQPQHF
TRBV19	once	.	TRBJ2-7	TGTGCCGACGGAATGGGCCCCCCTTCCTACGAGCAGTACTTC	CADGMGPPSYEQYF
TRBV12-3/TRBV12-4	once	.	TRBJ1-1	TGTGCCAGCAGTTTTGTTCCGAACACTGAAGCTTTCTTT	CASSFVPNTEAFF
TRBV7-3	.	.	TRBJ2-1	TGTGCCAGCAGCTCTTTTAGTTACCCCGGACCTGAAGGGTCCTACAATGAGCAGTTCTTC	CASSSFSYPGPEGSYNEQFF
TRBV15	.	.	TRBJ2-2	TGTGCCACCACACCGAACACCGGGGAGCTGTTTTTT	CATTPNTGELFF
TRBV5-1	few	.	TRBJ2-7	TGCGCCAGCAGCTACTCCCTCTCCTACGAGCAGTACTTC	CASSYSLSYEQYF